This is a list of T cell receptor beta chains from one sample in a study of cytomegalovirus exposure and HLA in healthy donors. The repertoire was sequenced with immunoSEQ multiplex PCR; TCRdb's copy has only in-frame clones and lacks some. The data show tens of thousands of clones, roughly 60% seen once. What was sequenced was PBMCs. The receptor source for this set is a woman aged 50 to 60 in good health and CMV-seropositive. The CDR3 runs from the conserved cysteine through the conserved F or W. Fields, in order: clone size, J gene, D gene, V gene, CDR3 DNA, CDR3 protein. D genes are given only for firm matches. Clone size is not always given. Where it is, it says once, few, many or a class for expanded clones.

>-|TRBJ2-7|-|TRBV14
TGTGCCAGCAGCCAAGATTGGGGAGCGTCCTACGAGCAGTACTTC
CASSQDWGASYEQYF
>-|TRBJ1-1|-|TRBV9
TGTGCCAGCAGCGTAGAGCAGGGGATGACCACTGAAGCTTTCTTT
CASSVEQGMTTEAFF
>-|TRBJ2-1|-|TRBV4-3
TGCGCCAGCAGCCAAGATCTGAGCTACAATGAGCAGTTCTTC
CASSQDLSYNEQFF
>-|TRBJ1-2|-|TRBV6-5
TGTGCCAGCAGTTCCCGCGAGTTCTATGGCTACACCTTC
CASSSREFYGYTF
>-|TRBJ1-1|-|TRBV29-1
TGCAGCGTTGGATCGGGGAACACTGAAGCTTTCTTT
CSVGSGNTEAFF
>few|TRBJ1-1|-|TRBV2
TGTGCCAGCAGGAAGGACAGTTTGTCGAACACTGAAGCTTTCTTT
CASRKDSLSNTEAFF
>-|TRBJ1-4|-|TRBV9
TGTGCCAGCAGCCGGGGGTCAGCTAATGAAAAACTGTTTTTT
CASSRGSANEKLFF
>-|TRBJ2-2|-|TRBV7-3
TGTGCCAGCGGGGGGGACACCACCGGGGAGCTGTTTTTT
CASGGDTTGELFF
>-|TRBJ1-4|-|TRBV28
TGTGCCAGCAGTTACATAGAAAAACTGTTTTTT
CASSYIEKLFF
>once|TRBJ1-5|TRBD1|TRBV6-5
TGTGCCAGCAGCGGTACAGGGGCTAACAATCAGCCCCAGCATTTT
CASSGTGANNQPQHF
>-|TRBJ2-7|-|TRBV28
TGTGCCAGCAGTTTCCCCTGGACAGAGAACTACGAGCAGTACTTC
CASSFPWTENYEQYF
>-|TRBJ2-3|TRBD2|TRBV6-6
TGTGCCAGCAGTTTCCTAGCGGGGGGGAACACAGATACGCAGTATTTT
CASSFLAGGNTDTQYF
>once|TRBJ2-5|TRBD1|TRBV29-1
TGCAGCGTTGTTAGGACAGGGGGTCGGGAGACCCAGTACTTC
CSVVRTGGRETQYF
>-|TRBJ2-5|-|TRBV11-2
TGTGCCAGCAGCCGGGGGGGACAGACAGAGACCCAGTACTTC
CASSRGGQTETQYF
>few|TRBJ1-2|-|TRBV6-6
TGTGCCAGCAGCGCGGACAGATCAACAGGTGGCTACACCTTC
CASSADRSTGGYTF
>-|TRBJ2-2|TRBD1|TRBV27
TGTGCCAGCACCGACGCGGGACAGGGGGGTACCGGGGAGCTGTTTTTT
CASTDAGQGGTGELFF
>-|TRBJ1-2|-|TRBV9
TGTGCCAGCAGCGTAGAGGCAGGGGAAAGGGATGGCTACACCTTC
CASSVEAGERDGYTF
>-|TRBJ2-2|-|TRBV4-2
TGTGCCAGCAGCCTCGGTAGGGGGGGAGAGAACACCGGGGAGCTGTTTTTT
CASSLGRGGENTGELFF
>-|TRBJ2-3|TRBD1|TRBV5-1
TGCGCCAGCAGCTCGGGACAGATCACAGATACGCAGTATTTT
CASSSGQITDTQYF